This T cell receptor (beta chain) was retrieved from a study of shared clonotypes between healthy human individuals. CDR1 is MDHEN, CDR2 SYDVKM, per germline. The ends were cut back, 7 bases at V and 3 bases at J, with 18 bases in the middle. The CDR3 has 15 amino acids. A 200 ng quantity of DNA, tens of thousands of T cell genomes, went into the sorted-subset replicate PCRs. The data were produced by immunoSEQ multiplex PCR, yet TCRdb's version contains in-frame clones alone and is incomplete. The table records approximately 1.4 million clones, about 98% of them present only once. Sequenced: naive CD4+ T cells sorted from blood. As to subset: CD45RA+ positively selected. The genes are TRBV28 and TRBJ1-1; possibly TRBD1 for D (6 bases). This TCR was recovered from a man aged 25-40 years in good health. The CDR3 protein is CASTLGGAGDTEAFF. DNA for the CDR3: TGTGCCAGCACCCTAGGGGGGGCAGGGGACACTGAAGCTTTCTTT.